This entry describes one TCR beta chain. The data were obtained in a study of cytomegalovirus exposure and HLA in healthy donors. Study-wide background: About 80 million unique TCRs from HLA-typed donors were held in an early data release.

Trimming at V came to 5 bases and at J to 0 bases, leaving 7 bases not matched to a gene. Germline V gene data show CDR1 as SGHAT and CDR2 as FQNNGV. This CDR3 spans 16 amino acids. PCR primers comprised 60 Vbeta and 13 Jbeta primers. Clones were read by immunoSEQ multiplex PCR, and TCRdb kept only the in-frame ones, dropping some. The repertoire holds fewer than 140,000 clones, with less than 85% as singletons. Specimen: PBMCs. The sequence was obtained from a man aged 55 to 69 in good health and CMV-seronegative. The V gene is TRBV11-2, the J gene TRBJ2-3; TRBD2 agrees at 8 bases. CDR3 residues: CASSPGSGVSTDTQYF. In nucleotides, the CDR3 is TGTGCCAGCAGCCCCGGTAGCGGGGTAAGCACAGATACGCAGTATTTT. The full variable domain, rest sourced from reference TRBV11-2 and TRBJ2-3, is EAGVAQSPRYKIIEKRQSVAFWCNPISGHATLYWYQQILGQGPKLLIQFQNNGVVDDSQLPKDRFSAERLKGVDSTLKIQPAKLEDSAVYLCASSPGSGVSTDTQYFGPGTRLTVL.